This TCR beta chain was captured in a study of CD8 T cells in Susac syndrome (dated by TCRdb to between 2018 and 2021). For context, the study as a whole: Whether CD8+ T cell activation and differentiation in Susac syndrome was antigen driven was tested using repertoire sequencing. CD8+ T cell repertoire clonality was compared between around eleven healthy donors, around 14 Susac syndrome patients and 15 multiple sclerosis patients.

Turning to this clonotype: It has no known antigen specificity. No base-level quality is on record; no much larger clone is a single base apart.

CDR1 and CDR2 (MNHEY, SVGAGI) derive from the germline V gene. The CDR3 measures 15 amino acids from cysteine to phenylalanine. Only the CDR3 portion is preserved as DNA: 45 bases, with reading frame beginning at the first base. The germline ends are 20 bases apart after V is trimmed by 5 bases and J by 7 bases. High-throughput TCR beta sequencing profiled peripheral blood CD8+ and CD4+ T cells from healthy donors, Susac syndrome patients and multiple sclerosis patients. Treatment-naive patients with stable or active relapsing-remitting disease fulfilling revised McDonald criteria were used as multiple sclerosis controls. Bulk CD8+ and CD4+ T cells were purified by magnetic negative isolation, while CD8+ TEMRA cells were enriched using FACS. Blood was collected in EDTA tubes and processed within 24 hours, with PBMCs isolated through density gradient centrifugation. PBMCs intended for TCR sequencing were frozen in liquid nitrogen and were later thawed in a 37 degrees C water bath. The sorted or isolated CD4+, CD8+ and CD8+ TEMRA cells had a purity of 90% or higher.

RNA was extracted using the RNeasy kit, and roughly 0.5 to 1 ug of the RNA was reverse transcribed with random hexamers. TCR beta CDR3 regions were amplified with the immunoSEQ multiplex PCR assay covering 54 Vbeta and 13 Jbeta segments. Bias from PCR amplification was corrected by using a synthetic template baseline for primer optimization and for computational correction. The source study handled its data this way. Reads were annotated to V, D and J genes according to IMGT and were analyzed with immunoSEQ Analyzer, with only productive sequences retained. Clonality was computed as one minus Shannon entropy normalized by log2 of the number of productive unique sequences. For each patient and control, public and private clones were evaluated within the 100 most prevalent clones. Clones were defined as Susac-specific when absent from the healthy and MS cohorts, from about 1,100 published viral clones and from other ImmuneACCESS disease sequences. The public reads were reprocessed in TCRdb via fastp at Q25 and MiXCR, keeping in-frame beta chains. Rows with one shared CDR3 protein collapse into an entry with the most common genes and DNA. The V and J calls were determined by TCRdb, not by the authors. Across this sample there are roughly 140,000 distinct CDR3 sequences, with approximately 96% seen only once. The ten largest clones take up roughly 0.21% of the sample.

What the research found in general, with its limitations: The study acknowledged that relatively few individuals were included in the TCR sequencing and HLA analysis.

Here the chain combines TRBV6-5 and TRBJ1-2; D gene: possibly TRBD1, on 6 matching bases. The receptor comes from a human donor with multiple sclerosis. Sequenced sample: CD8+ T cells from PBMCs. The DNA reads TGTGCCAGCAGTGGCGGGACACGGCAGGCGTTTGGCTACACCTTC. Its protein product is CASSGGTRQAFGYTF.